These 21 T cell receptor beta chains were all obtained from the same sample, sequenced in a study of T cells in Graves' hyperthyroidism and ophthalmopathy. Template material for amplifying TCR beta CDR3 regions consisted of RNA transcripts. The study used the HTBI primer set for a first-round RT-PCR of the TCR CDR3. Each CDR3 protein gets one entry after TCRdb re-called the multiplex PCR reads with MiXCR. The table lists roughly 500,000 distinct CDR3 sequences, around 16% of them singletons, with 29% in the top ten. The sequencing input was blood. The receptors were sampled from a woman in her 30s with Graves' ophthalmopathy.

This clonotype was detected many times. CDR3 sequence: CASSDGRRFYNEQFF. CDR3 DNA sequence: TGTGCCAGCAGCGACGGGAGAAGGTTCTACAATGAGCAGTTCTTC. V gene TRBV5-6 combines with J gene TRBJ2-1, with D perhaps matching TRBD2 (6 bases). The CDR3 loop spans 15 amino acids. Trimming stripped 4 bases from V and 3 bases from J, with 14 bases between. Germline V lookup: CDR1 SGHDT, CDR2 YYEEEE.

The gene calls are TRBV28 and TRBJ2-7, with D unresolved. Per germline, CDR1 MDHEN and CDR2 SYDVKM. V was trimmed by 6 bases and J by 4 bases, leaving 13 bases between them. This CDR3 is 13 amino acids long. CDR3 protein: CASRDTDGYEQYF. The CDR3 DNA sequence: TGTGCCAGCAGGGATACGGACGGATACGAGCAGTACTTC.

The table lists this clonotype with many counts. This chain's CDR3 is CATAKGLSTDTQYF. The CDR3 nucleotides are TGTGCCACCGCCAAGGGACTGAGCACAGATACGCAGTATTTT. The V and J genes are TRBV18 and TRBJ2-3; weak D call: TRBD2 (6 bases). CDR3 size: 14 residues. V was clipped by 10 bases and J by 0 bases, with 14 bases between them. The germline V gene encodes CDR1 KGHSH and CDR2 LQKENI.

This clonotype was picked up many times. The chain uses TRBV11-2 and TRBJ2-7, with 8 bases that match TRBD2. This CDR3 contains 15 residues. In germline, CDR1 is SGHAT, CDR2 FQNNGV. The V segment lost 2 bases and the J segment 4 bases; nucleotides outside the gene matches: 7. The chain's CDR3 is CASSLLPAGVYEQYF. CDR3 coding DNA: TGTGCCAGCAGCTTACTTCCAGCGGGAGTGTACGAGCAGTACTTC.

The chain links TRBV6-1 to TRBJ1-5; D unclear. This CDR3 comprises 13 residues. Germline CDR1 and CDR2: MNHNS and SASEGT. V shed 10 bases and J shed 2 bases, with 12 bases lying between them. Here the CDR3 reads CATLDGGNQPQHF. CDR3 DNA: TGTGCCACCCTGGACGGCGGCAATCAGCCCCAGCATTTT.

This clonotype was observed once. The rearrangement links TRBV7-9 to TRBJ1-3; D is unclear. V lost 2 bases and J lost 0, with 20 bases in between. The CDR3 is made up of 19 amino acids. CDR1 and CDR2 (germline): SEHNR, FQNEAQ (reference sequence). CDR3 DNA sequence: TGTGCCAGCAGCTTAACCCCCGGGATCCTAACCCTCTCTGGAAACACCATATATTTT. Protein product: CASSLTPGILTLSGNTIYF. Using reference TRBV7-9 and TRBJ1-3 for the parts outside the CDR3, the full variable domain is DTGVSQNPRHKITKRGQNVTFRCDPISEHNRLYWYRQTLGQGPEFLTYFQNEAQLEKSRLLSDRFSAERPKGSFSTLEIQRTEQGDSAMYLCASSLTPGILTLSGNTIYFGEGSWLTVV.

This clonotype has only a few counts. The V and J genes are TRBV20-1 and TRBJ1-2; D possibly corresponds to TRBD1 (6 bases). This CDR3 region has 16 residues. CDR1 DFQATT and CDR2 SNEGSKA come from the germline V gene (reference sequence). The ends were cut back, 0 bases at V and 5 bases at J, with 19 bases in the middle. CDR3 DNA: TGCAGTGCTAGAGATCCCGGAAGGGGGGGCGCATATGGCTACACCTTC. It codes for CSARDPGRGGAYGYTF.

The rearrangement joins TRBV29-1 to TRBJ2-7; TRBD1 might be the D (5 bases). Germline lookup yields CDR1 SQVTM and CDR2 ANQGSEA. This CDR3 is built from 16 residues. V was pared by 1 base and J by 5 bases, with 21 bases between. CDR3: CSVEGAEGRVNDEQYF. The CDR3 bases are TGCAGCGTTGAAGGTGCGGAAGGCAGGGTTAACGACGAGCAGTACTTC.

This clonotype was detected a few times. The chain has TRBV19 and TRBJ2-7, with 11 bases lining up with TRBD2. The junction had 4 bases not matched to a gene; V was cut back by 7 bases and J by 2 bases. Germline CDR1 LNHDA, CDR2 SQIVND (reference sequence). This CDR3 spans 14 amino acids. The CDR3 DNA is TGTGCCAGTATAGCGGGAGGGCCACCCTACGAGCAGTACTTC. Translation: CASIAGGPPYEQYF. Full variable domain (outside the CDR3, taken from reference TRBV19 and TRBJ2-7): DGGITQSPKYLFRKEGQNVTLSCEQNLNHDAMYWYRQDPGQGLRLIYYSQIVNDFQKGDIAEGYSVSREKKESFPLTVTSAQKNPTAFYLCASIAGGPPYEQYFGPGTRLTVT.

This clonotype was recorded at least ten times. The chain recombines TRBV7-8 with TRBJ2-1, with 8 bases that match TRBD2. V lost 6 bases to trimming and J lost 10 bases; unmatched junction nucleotides: 8. In germline, CDR1 is SGHVS, CDR2 FQNEAQ. The CDR3 is made up of 13 amino acids. The CDR3 here is CASRLTSGGEQFF. The CDR3 region has the DNA TGTGCCAGCAGACTCACTAGCGGTGGGGAGCAGTTCTTC.

This clonotype was detected only a few times. The chain carries TRBV5-8 and TRBJ2-7, with unresolved D. With 0 bases removed from V and 6 bases from J, the gap between germline ends came to 4 bases. Germline V gene lookup returns CDR1 SGHTS and CDR2 YDEGEE. CDR3 length equals 11 residues. CDR3 coding DNA: TGTGCCAGCAGCTTGGCCCCCGAGCAGTACTTC. Translation gives CASSLAPEQYF.

This clonotype appeared many times. The rearrangement links TRBV7-2 to TRBJ1-1, with D uncertain. The CDR3 has 13 residues. V was shortened by 5 bases and J by 2 bases, with 9 bases between the two germline ends. Germline-derived CDR1 and CDR2 are SGHTA and FQGNSA. CDR3 DNA sequence: TGTGCCAGCAGCCAAACAGTTAACACTGAAGCTTTCTTT. Amino acids: CASSQTVNTEAFF. The variable domain in full, completed from reference TRBV7-2 and TRBJ1-1, reads GAGVSQSPSNKVTEKGKDVELRCDPISGHTALYWYRQSLGQGLEFLIYFQGNSAPDKSGLPSDRFSAERTGGSVSTLTIQRTQQEDSAVYLCASSQTVNTEAFFGQGTRLTVV.

This clonotype was counted at least ten times. The V call is TRBV7-2, the J call TRBJ2-1; no clear D. Germline V lookup: CDR1 SGHTA, CDR2 FQGNSA. With 5 bases removed from V and 5 bases from J, the gap between germline ends came to 19 bases. The CDR3 loop spans 16 amino acids. CDR3 coding DNA: TGTGCCAGCAGCCTCGAGGCCCTAACCCTCGACAATGAGCAGTTCTTC. This translates into CASSLEALTLDNEQFF.

This clonotype was counted many times. This chain uses TRBV5-6 with TRBJ2-7, with D uncertain. The ends were cut back, 3 bases at V and 6 bases at J, with 10 bases in the middle. CDR3 length: 12 amino acids. Germline-derived CDR1 and CDR2 are SGHDT and YYEEEE. The CDR3 reads CASSSNHFEQYF. DNA of the CDR3: TGTGCCAGCAGCTCCAACCACTTCGAGCAGTACTTC.

This clonotype was counted only a few times. The chain links TRBV28 to TRBJ2-7; no definite D call. Trimming took off 4 bases at V and 2 bases at J, with 9 bases between the two ends. CDR3 length: 13 amino acids. The germline V gene encodes CDR1 MDHEN and CDR2 SYDVKM. The CDR3 is CASSYFATYEQYF. As DNA, the CDR3 is TGTGCCAGCAGTTATTTCGCGACCTACGAGCAGTACTTC.

V is TRBV6-2 or TRBV6-3 and J is TRBJ1-4; tentatively, D is TRBD1 (6 bases). Trimming pared 4 bases from V and 8 bases from J, leaving 20 bases between. The CDR3 length is 16 residues. Germline values: CDR1 MNHEY, CDR2 SVGEGT. CDR3 loop: CASSLRDTQRREKLFF. For the CDR3, the DNA is TGTGCCAGCAGTTTACGGGACACTCAACGGCGGGAAAAACTGTTTTTT.

Here the CDR3 reads CSANDRNYEQYF. The CDR3 DNA reads TGCAGTGCTAACGACAGGAACTACGAGCAGTACTTC. The V and J genes are TRBV20-1 and TRBJ2-7; possibly TRBD1 for D (6 bases). V lost 4 bases and J 3 bases, leaving 10 bases between the germline ends. Germline assignment: CDR1 DFQATT and CDR2 SNEGSKA (reference sequence). The CDR3 totals 12 residues.

There are a few counts of this clonotype. This chain connects TRBV20-1 to TRBJ1-5, with TRBD1 matching 9 bases. The V segment lost 5 bases and the J segment 7 bases; nucleotides outside the gene matches: 6. CDR3 size: 13 residues. CDR1 and CDR2 from the germline V gene are DFQATT and SNEGSKA (reference sequence). The CDR3 is CSAPGTGLQPQHF. Written as DNA, the CDR3 is TGCAGTGCTCCCGGGACAGGGTTACAGCCCCAGCATTTT.

This chain links TRBV24-1 with TRBJ1-5; D is unclear. Germline CDR1 reads KGHDR; CDR2 reads SFDVKD. The CDR3 totals 14 residues. V lost 5 bases and J 6 bases, leaving 13 bases between the germline ends. CDR3 amino acids: CATSGPDPSQPQHF. The CDR3 DNA sequence: TGTGCCACCAGTGGACCTGATCCCAGTCAGCCCCAGCATTTT.

The gene calls are TRBV12-3 or TRBV12-4 and TRBJ1-3, with D possibly matching TRBD1 (6 bases). V gave up 5 bases and J gave up 3 bases, with 8 bases separating them. CDR3 size: 13 residues. The CDR3 protein is CASSRGFGNTIYF. The CDR3 DNA reads TGTGCCAGCAGTAGGGGGTTTGGAAACACCATATATTTT.

The chain links TRBV27 to TRBJ2-7; 9 bases fit TRBD2. CDR3 length equals 15 residues. From germline, CDR1 is MNHEY and CDR2 SMNVEV (reference sequence). The J segment lost 6 bases and the V segment lost 6 bases, leaving 12 bases of the junction unmatched. The CDR3 protein is CASSILAGSPSEQYF. The CDR3 DNA reads as TGTGCCAGCAGCATTCTAGCGGGAAGTCCAAGCGAGCAGTACTTC.